These T cell receptor beta chains were read from a single sample in a study of blood T cell repertoires in COVID-19. TCRdb's table, derived via immunoSEQ multiplex PCR, lists solely in-frame clones and lacks some. The sample includes some 320,000 clones, roughly 90% seen only once; the top ten take 4.5% to 5.5%. What was sequenced was PBMCs or T cells enriched from blood (not recorded which). These receptors were collected from a man aged 55 to 70 who had recovered from COVID-19. CDR3s include the opening cysteine and the closing phenylalanine or tryptophan. Fields, in order: D gene, CDR3 length, J gene, clone size, V gene, CDR3 protein, CDR3 DNA. A D gene is named only where the DNA matches it firmly. Rows may omit the clone size; those that give it use once, few, many or a size class.

D: -; length: 16; J: TRBJ2-1; size: -; V: TRBV7-6; CDR3: CATSPQPAGSYNEQFF; DNA: TGTGCCACCTCACCCCAACCGGCGGGCTCCTACAATGAGCAGTTCTTC
D: -; length: 16; J: TRBJ2-7; size: -; V: TRBV5-1; CDR3: CASSFGGGGGPYEQYF; DNA: TGCGCCAGCAGCTTCGGTGGGGGAGGCGGTCCCTACGAGCAGTACTTC
D: TRBD2; length: 18; J: TRBJ2-7; size: -; V: TRBV7-9; CDR3: CASSPTLGLAGVHYEQYF; DNA: TGTGCCAGCAGCCCTACGCTGGGACTAGCGGGGGTCCACTACGAGCAGTACTTC
D: -; length: 15; J: TRBJ2-5; size: -; V: TRBV6-5; CDR3: CASRPGRRQGETQYF; DNA: TGTGCCAGCAGACCGGGACGAAGGCAGGGGGAGACCCAGTACTTC
D: TRBD2; length: 14; J: TRBJ2-1; size: once; V: TRBV5-4; CDR3: CASSEGLGPNEQFF; DNA: TGTGCCAGCAGCGAGGGACTAGGGCCCAATGAGCAGTTCTTC
D: -; length: 16; J: TRBJ1-6; size: -; V: TRBV4-3; CDR3: CASSRTRGPQNSPLHF; DNA: TGCGCCAGCAGCCGAACCAGGGGACCCCAAAATTCACCCCTCCACTTT
D: -; length: 13; J: TRBJ1-5; size: -; V: TRBV28; CDR3: CASLAGGAQPQHF; DNA: TGTGCCAGTTTGGCTGGGGGGGCTCAGCCCCAGCATTTT
D: -; length: 14; J: TRBJ1-2; size: -; V: TRBV2; CDR3: CASSGGRGFFGYTF; DNA: TGTGCCAGCAGTGGGGGCAGGGGATTTTTCGGCTACACCTTC
D: TRBD2; length: 21; J: TRBJ2-1; size: -; V: TRBV3-1/TRBV3-2; CDR3: CASSPPFRDSGSPLSYNEQFF; DNA: TGTGCCAGCAGCCCACCTTTCCGGGATAGCGGGAGTCCCCTCTCCTACAATGAGCAGTTCTTC
D: TRBD1; length: 15; J: TRBJ2-3; size: -; V: TRBV19; CDR3: CASSIRGGEPDTQYF; DNA: TGTGCCAGTAGTATAAGAGGGGGCGAGCCAGATACGCAGTATTTT
D: TRBD1; length: 16; J: TRBJ1-2; size: -; V: TRBV6-5; CDR3: CASSFQTGGAFYGYTF; DNA: TGTGCCAGCAGTTTCCAGACAGGGGGCGCGTTCTATGGCTACACCTTC
D: -; length: 17; J: TRBJ1-5; size: -; V: TRBV18; CDR3: CASSPVKDSYSNQPQHF; DNA: TGTGCCAGCTCACCGGTCAAGGACAGTTATAGCAATCAGCCCCAGCATTTT
D: -; length: 14; J: TRBJ2-3; size: -; V: TRBV7-2; CDR3: CASSSLTSTDTQYF; DNA: TGTGCCAGCAGCTCCTTAACTAGCACAGATACGCAGTATTTT
D: -; length: 14; J: TRBJ1-2; size: few; V: TRBV28; CDR3: CASSFQQGLYGYTF; DNA: TGTGCCAGCAGTTTCCAGCAGGGCCTCTATGGCTACACCTTC
D: TRBD1; length: 17; J: TRBJ1-1; size: -; V: TRBV6-6; CDR3: CASSPSQGSGGNTEAFF; DNA: TGTGCCAGCAGTCCATCACAGGGGTCGGGTGGGAACACTGAAGCTTTCTTT
D: TRBD1; length: 16; J: TRBJ2-3; size: -; V: TRBV5-1; CDR3: CASSLDRGQSTDTQYF; DNA: TGCGCCAGCAGCTTGGACAGGGGCCAGAGCACAGATACGCAGTATTTT
D: -; length: 12; J: TRBJ2-3; size: -; V: TRBV7-6; CDR3: CASSFGTDTQYF; DNA: TGTGCCAGCAGCTTCGGCACAGATACGCAGTATTTT